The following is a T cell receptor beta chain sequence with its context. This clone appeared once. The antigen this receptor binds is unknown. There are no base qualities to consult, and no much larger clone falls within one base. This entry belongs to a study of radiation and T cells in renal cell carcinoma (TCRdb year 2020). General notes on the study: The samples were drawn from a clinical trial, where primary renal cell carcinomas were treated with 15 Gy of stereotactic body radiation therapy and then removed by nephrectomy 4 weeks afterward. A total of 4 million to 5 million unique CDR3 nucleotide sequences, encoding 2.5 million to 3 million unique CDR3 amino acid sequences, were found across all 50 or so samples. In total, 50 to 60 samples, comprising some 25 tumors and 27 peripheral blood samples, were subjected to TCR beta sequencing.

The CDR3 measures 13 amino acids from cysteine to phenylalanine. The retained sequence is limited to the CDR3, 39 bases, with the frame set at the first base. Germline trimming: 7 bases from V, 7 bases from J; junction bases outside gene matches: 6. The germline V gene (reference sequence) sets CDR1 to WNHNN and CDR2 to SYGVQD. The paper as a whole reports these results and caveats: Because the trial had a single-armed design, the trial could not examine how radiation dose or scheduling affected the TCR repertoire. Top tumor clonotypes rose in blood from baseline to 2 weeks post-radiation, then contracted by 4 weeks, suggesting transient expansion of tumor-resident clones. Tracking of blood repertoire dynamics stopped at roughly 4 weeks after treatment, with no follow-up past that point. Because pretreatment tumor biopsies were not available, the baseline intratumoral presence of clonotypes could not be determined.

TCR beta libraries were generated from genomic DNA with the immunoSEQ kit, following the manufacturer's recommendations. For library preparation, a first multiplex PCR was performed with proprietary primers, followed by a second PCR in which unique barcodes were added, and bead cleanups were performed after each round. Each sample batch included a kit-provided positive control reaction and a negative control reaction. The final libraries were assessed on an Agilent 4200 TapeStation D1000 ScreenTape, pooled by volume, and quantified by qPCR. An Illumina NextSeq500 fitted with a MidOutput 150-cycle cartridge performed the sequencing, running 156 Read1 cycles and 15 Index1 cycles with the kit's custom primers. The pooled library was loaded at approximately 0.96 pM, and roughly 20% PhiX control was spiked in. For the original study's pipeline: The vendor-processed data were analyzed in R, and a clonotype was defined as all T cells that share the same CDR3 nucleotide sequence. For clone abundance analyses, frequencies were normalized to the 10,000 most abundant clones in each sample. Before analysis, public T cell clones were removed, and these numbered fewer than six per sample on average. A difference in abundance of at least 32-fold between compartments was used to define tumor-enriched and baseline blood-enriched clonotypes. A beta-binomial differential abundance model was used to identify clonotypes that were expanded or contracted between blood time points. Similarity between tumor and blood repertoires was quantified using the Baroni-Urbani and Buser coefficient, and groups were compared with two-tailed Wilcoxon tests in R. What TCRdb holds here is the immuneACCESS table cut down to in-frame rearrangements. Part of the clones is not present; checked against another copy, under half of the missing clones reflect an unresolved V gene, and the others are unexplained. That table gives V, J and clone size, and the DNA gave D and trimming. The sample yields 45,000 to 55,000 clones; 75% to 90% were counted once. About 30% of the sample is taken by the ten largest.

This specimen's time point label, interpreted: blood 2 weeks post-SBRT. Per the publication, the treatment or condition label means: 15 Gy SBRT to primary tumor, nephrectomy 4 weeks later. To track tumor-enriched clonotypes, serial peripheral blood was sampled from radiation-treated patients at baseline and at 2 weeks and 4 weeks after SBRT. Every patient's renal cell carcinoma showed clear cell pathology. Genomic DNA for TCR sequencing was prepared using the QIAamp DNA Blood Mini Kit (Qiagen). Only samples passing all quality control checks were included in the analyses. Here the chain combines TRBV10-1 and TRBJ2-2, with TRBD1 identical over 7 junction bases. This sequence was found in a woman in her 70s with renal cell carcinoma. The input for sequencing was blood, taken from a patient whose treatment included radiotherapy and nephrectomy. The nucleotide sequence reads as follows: TGCGCCAGCAAGGGCCAGGGGGTCGGGGAGCTGTTTTTT. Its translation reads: CASKGQGVGELFF.